A selection of T cell receptor beta chains follows, all from one sample in a study of molecular identifiers for immune sequencing clone quantification. TCRdb independently ran MiXCR on the PCR reads; one entry per CDR3 protein. Of roughly 320,000 distinct CDR3 sequences detected, about 23% appear once; the ten largest clones hold about 0.71%. Material for sequencing was naive CD8+ T cells from blood, with Jurkat cell RNA spiked in. Source of these receptors: a human donor in good health. Some libraries in this study had Jurkat cell RNA spiked in. Both conserved end residues are part of each CDR3. For some rows the clone size is stated as once, few or many, or as a class when expanded; others skip it.

CDR3 length,V gene,J gene,clone size,CDR3 protein
10,TRBV27,TRBJ2-5,many,CASGGETQYF
16,TRBV28,TRBJ2-5,few,CASSWGLAGPQETQYF
14,TRBV5-1,TRBJ2-7,-,CARSLGGGPHEQYF
13,TRBV30,TRBJ1-1,-,CAWRLGGRTEAFF
19,TRBV20-1,TRBJ2-3,few,CSAPSSALAGGPTTDTQYF
14,TRBV6-5,TRBJ2-3,many,CASSRTSSTDTQYF
16,TRBV4-3,TRBJ2-1,-,CASSQDGTGTYNEQFF
15,TRBV5-1,TRBJ1-6,-,CASSTTGQYNSPLHF
13,TRBV7-2,TRBJ1-6,-,CASSFAYNSPLHF
16,TRBV2,TRBJ2-1,-,CASSERAGGPHNEQFF
15,TRBV4-1,TRBJ2-7,few,CASSQDLEAGDEQYF
13,TRBV4-1,TRBJ1-1,many,CASSQVTGPEAFF
14,TRBV6-6,TRBJ2-5,-,CASSPYGYQEAQYF
17,TRBV7-9,TRBJ2-3,-,CASSSLNRDRDTDTQYF
14,TRBV4-3,TRBJ2-7,-,CASSPRAGGGEQYF
16,TRBV5-6,TRBJ1-5,many,CASSYGTPRSNQPQHF
19,TRBV6-2/TRBV6-3,TRBJ2-2,-,CASSYGDRVKFLNTGELYF
14,TRBV5-5,TRBJ1-5,many,CASSLAIGNQPQHF
15,TRBV7-9,TRBJ2-2,-,CASSLGSTNIGELFF
13,TRBV13,TRBJ2-5,-,CASSSRTEETQYF
16,TRBV6-1,TRBJ2-6,many,CASRVPPSSGANVLTF
15,TRBV19,TRBJ2-7,few,CASSIGTGHSYEQYF
13,TRBV7-9,TRBJ2-2,-,CAGSPGDTGELFF
18,TRBV7-8,TRBJ2-1,-,CASSLNPISGRRVAQQLF
16,TRBV19,TRBJ1-5,-,CASSIGWGANGQPQHF
14,TRBV14,TRBJ1-1,many,CASSQGVGWTEAFF
14,TRBV29-1,TRBJ2-7,many,CSVEIPGRGYEQYF
16,TRBV9,TRBJ2-2,-,CASSVGQGENTGELFF
13,TRBV20-1,TRBJ1-6,few,CSPMSGWNSPLHF
18,TRBV7-9,TRBJ2-3,-,CASSTTGTSGGEGDTQYF
21,TRBV11-2,TRBJ2-5,few,CASSFDYYQEFTPLSLGTQYF
14,TRBV7-2,TRBJ2-1,many,CASSPLDRDNEQFF
13,TRBV29-1,TRBJ1-1,-,CSVEDPRGTEAFF
16,TRBV5-8,TRBJ2-1,-,CASSLHGTGIVDEQFF
16,TRBV4-1,TRBJ2-3,-,CASSRGTSGGSHTQYF
15,TRBV2,TRBJ2-3,-,CASSETGLAADTQYF
13,TRBV2,TRBJ1-1,-,CASREDRNTEAFF
13,TRBV4-1,TRBJ1-2,many,CASSQIADYGYTF
16,TRBV28,TRBJ2-7,many,CASSPRGGSLTYEQYF
16,TRBV7-4,TRBJ2-3,many,CASRTEQGAKTDTQYF
17,TRBV7-9,TRBJ2-1,-,CASSPKEREGPYNEQFF
14,TRBV5-5,TRBJ1-6,many,CASRWVIPDSPLHF
15,TRBV4-3,TRBJ1-1,few,CASSQSYASSTEAFF